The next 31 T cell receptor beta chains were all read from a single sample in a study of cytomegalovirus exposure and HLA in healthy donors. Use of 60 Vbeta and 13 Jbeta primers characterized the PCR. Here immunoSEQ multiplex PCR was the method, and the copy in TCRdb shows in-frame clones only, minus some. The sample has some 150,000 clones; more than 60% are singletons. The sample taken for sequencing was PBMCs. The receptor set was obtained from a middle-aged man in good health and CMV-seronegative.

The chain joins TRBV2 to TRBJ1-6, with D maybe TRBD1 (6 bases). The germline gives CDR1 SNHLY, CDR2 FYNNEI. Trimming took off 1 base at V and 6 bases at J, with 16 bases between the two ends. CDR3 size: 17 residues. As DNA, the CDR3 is TGTGCCAGCAGTGAAGAGGGGGGGTACCGGCCTAATTCACCCCTCCACTTT. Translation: CASSEEGGYRPNSPLHF.

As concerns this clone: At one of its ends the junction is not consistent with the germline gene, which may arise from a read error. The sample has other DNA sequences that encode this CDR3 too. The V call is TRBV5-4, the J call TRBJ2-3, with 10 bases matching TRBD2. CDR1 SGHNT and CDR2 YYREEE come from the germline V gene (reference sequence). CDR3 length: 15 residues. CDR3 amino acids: CASSNGLAGTDTQYF. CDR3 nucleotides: TGCGCCAGCAGCAACGGACTAGCGGGCACAGATACGCAGTATTTT.

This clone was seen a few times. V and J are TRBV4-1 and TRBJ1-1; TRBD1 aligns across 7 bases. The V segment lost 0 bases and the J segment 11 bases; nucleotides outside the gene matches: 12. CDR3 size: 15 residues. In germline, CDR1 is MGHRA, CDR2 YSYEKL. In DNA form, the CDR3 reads TGCGCCAGCAGCCAAGATTTGGCAGGGGGATTTGATGCTTTCTTT. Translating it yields CASSQDLAGGFDAFF.

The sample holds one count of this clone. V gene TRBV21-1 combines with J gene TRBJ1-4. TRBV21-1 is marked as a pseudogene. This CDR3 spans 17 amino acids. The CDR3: CASSPGTPPQSGEKLFF. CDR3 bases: TGTGCCAGCAGCCCCGGGACTCCCCCCCAGAGCGGTGAAAAACTGTTTTTT.

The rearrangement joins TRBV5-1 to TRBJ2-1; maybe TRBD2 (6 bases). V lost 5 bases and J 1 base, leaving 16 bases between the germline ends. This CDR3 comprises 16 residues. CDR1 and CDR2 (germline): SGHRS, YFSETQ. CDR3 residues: CASRGGAGNSYNEQFF. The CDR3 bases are TGCGCCAGCAGGGGTGGCGCGGGGAATTCCTACAATGAGCAGTTCTTC.

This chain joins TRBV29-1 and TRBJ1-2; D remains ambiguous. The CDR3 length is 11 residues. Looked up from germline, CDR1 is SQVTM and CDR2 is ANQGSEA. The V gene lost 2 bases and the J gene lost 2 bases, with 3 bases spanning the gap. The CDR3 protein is CSVEQNYGYTF. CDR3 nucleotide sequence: TGCAGCGTTGAACAGAACTATGGCTACACCTTC. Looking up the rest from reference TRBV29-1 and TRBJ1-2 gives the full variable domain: SAVISQKPSRDICQRGTSLTIQCQVDSQVTMMFWYRQQPGQSLTLIATANQGSEATYESGFVIDKFPISRPNLTFSTLTVSNMSPEDSSIYLCSVEQNYGYTFGSGTRLTVV.

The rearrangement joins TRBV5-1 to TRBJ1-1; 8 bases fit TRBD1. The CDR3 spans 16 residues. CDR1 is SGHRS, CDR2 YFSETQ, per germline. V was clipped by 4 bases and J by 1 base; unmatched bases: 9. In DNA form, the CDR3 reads TGCGCCAGCAGCACCGGGACAGGACTCGAGAACACTGAAGCTTTCTTT. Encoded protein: CASSTGTGLENTEAFF.

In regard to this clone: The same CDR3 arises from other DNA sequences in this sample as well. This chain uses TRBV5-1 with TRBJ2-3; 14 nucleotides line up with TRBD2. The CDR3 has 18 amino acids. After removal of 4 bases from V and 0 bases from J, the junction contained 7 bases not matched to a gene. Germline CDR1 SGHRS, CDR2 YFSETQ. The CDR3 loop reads CASSLGTSGGPSTDTQYF. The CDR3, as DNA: TGCGCCAGCAGCCTAGGGACTAGCGGGGGACCTAGCACAGATACGCAGTATTTT.

The DNA of the CDR3 is TGTGCCAGCAGCTTGGAACAGGGGGCCCATCACACTGAAGCTTTCTTT. Translation gives CASSLEQGAHHTEAFF. The chain couples TRBV5-6 to TRBJ1-1; 9 nucleotides line up with TRBD1. The trim removed 0 bases at V and 3 bases at J, leaving 6 bases unmatched. The CDR3 has 16 amino acids. Germline-derived CDR1 and CDR2 are SGHDT and YYEEEE.

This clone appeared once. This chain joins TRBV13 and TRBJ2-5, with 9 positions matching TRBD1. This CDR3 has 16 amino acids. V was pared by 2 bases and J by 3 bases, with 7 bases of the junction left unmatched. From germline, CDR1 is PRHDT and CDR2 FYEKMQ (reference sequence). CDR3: CASSLRTGVTKETQYF. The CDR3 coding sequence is TGTGCCAGCAGCTTAAGGACAGGGGTTACGAAAGAGACCCAGTACTTC.

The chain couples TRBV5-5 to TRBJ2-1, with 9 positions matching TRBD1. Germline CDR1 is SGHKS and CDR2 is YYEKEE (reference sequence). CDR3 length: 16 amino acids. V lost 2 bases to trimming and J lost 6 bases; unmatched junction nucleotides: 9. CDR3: CASSLTPGQGFNEQFF. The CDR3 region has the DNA TGTGCCAGCAGCTTAACCCCGGGACAGGGTTTCAATGAGCAGTTCTTC.

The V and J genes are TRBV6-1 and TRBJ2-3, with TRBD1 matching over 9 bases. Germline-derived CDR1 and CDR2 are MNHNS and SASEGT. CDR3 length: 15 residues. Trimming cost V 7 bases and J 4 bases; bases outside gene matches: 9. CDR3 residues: CASMDRGKLADTQYF. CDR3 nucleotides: TGTGCCAGCATGGACAGGGGAAAACTCGCAGATACGCAGTATTTT.

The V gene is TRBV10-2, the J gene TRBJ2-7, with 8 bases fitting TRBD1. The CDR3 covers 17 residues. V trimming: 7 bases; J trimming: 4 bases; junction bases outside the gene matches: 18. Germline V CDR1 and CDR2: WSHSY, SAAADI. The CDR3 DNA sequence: TGCGCCAGCACAAAGGACACCCTTGACAGGGGCAGTTACGAGCAGTACTTC. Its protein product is CASTKDTLDRGSYEQYF.

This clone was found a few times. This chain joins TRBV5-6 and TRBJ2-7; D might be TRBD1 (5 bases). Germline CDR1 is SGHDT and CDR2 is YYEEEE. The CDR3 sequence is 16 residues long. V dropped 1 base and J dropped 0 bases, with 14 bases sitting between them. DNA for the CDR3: TGTGCCAGCAGCTTGACCTACAGGTTAAACTCCTACGAGCAGTACTTC. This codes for CASSLTYRLNSYEQYF. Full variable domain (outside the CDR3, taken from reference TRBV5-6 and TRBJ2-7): DAGVTQSPTHLIKTRGQQVTLRCSPKSGHDTVSWYQQALGQGPQFIFQYYEEEERQRGNFPDRFSGHQFPNYSSELNVNALLLGDSALYLCASSLTYRLNSYEQYFGPGTRLTVT.

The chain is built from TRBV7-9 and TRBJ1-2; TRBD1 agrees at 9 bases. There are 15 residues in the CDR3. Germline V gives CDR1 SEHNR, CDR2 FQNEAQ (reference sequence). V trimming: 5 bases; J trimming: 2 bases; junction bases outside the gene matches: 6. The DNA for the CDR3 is TGTGCCAGCAGCCCGGGACAGGGTTTAAACTATGGCTACACCTTC. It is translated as CASSPGQGLNYGYTF.

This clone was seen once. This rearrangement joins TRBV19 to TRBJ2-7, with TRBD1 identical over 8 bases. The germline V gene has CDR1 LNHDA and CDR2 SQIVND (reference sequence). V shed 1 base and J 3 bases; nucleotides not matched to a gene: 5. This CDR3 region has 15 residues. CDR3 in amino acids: CASSIGGTGVYEQYF. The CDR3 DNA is TGTGCCAGTAGTATAGGGGGGACAGGAGTCTACGAGCAGTACTTC. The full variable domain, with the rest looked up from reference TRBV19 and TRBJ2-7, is DGGITQSPKYLFRKEGQNVTLSCEQNLNHDAMYWYRQDPGQGLRLIYYSQIVNDFQKGDIAEGYSVSREKKESFPLTVTSAQKNPTAFYLCASSIGGTGVYEQYFGPGTRLTVT.

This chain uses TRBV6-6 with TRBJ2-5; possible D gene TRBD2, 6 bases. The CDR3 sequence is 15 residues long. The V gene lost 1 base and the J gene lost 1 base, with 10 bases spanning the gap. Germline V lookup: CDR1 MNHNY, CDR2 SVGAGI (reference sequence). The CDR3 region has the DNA TGTGCCAGCAGTTACTTGCGGGGAATCCAAGAGACCCAGTACTTC. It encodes CASSYLRGIQETQYF.

This CDR3 is CASSLAHPQEKLAKNIQYF. The CDR3 DNA follows: TGTGCCAGCAGCTTAGCACACCCCCAGGAAAAACTAGCCAAAAACATTCAGTACTTC. The J gene is TRBJ2-4, the V gene TRBV7-8; the D is unclear. The germline V gene has CDR1 SGHVS and CDR2 FQNEAQ. The V end was cut by 0 bases, the J end by 0 bases, with 18 bases between. This CDR3 spans 19 amino acids.

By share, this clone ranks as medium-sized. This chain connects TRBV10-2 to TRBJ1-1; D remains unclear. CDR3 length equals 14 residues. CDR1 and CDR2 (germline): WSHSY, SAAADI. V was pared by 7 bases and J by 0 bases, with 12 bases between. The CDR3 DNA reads TGCGCCAGCACACTGGACGGGATGAACACTGAAGCTTTCTTT. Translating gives CASTLDGMNTEAFF.

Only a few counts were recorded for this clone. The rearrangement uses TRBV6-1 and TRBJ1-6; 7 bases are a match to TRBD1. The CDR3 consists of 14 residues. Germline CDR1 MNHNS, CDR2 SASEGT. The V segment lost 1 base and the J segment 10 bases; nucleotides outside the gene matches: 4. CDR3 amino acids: CASSEEGAESPLHF. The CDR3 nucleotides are TGTGCCAGCAGTGAAGAGGGGGCAGAGTCACCCCTCCACTTT.

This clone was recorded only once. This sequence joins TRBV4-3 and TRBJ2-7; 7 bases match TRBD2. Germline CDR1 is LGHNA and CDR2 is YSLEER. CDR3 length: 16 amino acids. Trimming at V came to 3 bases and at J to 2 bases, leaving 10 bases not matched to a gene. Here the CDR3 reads CASSHGSGATPYEQYF. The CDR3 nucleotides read TGCGCCAGCAGCCATGGGAGCGGGGCCACACCCTACGAGCAGTACTTC.

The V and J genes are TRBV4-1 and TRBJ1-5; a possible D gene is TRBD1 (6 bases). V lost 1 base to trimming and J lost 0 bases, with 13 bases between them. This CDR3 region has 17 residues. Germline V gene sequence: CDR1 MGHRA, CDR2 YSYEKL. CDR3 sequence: CASSQGLARGSNQPQHF. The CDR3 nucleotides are TGCGCCAGCAGCCAAGGGTTGGCCAGGGGTAGCAATCAGCCCCAGCATTTT.

The CDR3 is CAWSPGEVMSSYNSPLHF. In nucleotides, the CDR3 is TGTGCCTGGAGCCCCGGGGAGGTAATGAGCTCCTATAATTCACCCCTCCACTTT. The genes are TRBV30 and TRBJ1-6; D is unclear. CDR3 length: 18 residues. V lost 3 bases, J lost 0 bases, and 18 bases lay in between. Per the germline V gene, CDR1 is GTSNPN and CDR2 is SVGIG (reference sequence).

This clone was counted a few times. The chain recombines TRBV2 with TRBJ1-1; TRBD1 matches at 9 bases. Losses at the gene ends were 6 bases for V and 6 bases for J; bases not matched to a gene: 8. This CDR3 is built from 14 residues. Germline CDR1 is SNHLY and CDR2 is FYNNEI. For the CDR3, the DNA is TGTGCCAGCAGGCTTGGACAGGGGATGGCTGAAGCTTTCTTT. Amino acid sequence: CASRLGQGMAEAFF.

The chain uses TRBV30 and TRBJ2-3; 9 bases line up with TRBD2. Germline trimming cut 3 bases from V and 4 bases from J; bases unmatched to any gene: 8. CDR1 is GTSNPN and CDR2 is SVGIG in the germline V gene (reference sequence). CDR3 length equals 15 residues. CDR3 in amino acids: CAWRDLAGLSDTQYF. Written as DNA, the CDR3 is TGTGCCTGGAGGGACCTAGCGGGGTTGTCAGATACGCAGTATTTT.

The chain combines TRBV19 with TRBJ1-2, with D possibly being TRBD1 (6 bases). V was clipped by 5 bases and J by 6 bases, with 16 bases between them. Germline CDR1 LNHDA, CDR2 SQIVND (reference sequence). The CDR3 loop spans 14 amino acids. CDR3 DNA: TGTGCCAGTAGTCCCTCCGGGACAACAAATGGCTACACCTTC. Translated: CASSPSGTTNGYTF.

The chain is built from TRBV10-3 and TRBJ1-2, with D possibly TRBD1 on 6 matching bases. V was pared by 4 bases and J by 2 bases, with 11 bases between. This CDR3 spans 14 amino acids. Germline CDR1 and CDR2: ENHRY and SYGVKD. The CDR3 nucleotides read TGTGCCATCAGTGCGCGGGGGGGCAACTATGGCTACACCTTC. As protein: CAISARGGNYGYTF.

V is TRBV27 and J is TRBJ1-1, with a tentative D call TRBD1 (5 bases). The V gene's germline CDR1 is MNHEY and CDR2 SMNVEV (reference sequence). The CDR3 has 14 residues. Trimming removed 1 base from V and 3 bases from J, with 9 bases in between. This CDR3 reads CASSLFPGHTEAFF. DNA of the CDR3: TGTGCCAGCAGTTTATTTCCAGGGCACACTGAAGCTTTCTTT.

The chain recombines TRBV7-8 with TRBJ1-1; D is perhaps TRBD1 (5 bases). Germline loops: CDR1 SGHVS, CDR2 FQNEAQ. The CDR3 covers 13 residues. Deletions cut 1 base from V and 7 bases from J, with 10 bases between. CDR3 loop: CASSLGEGNEAFF. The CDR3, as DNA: TGTGCCAGCAGCTTAGGGGAGGGGAATGAAGCTTTCTTT.

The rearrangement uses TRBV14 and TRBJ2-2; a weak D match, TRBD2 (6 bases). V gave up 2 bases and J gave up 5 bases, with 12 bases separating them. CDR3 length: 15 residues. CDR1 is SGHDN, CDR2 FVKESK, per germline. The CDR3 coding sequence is TGTGCCAGCAGCCAATCGGTCGGAGGGACCGGGGAGCTGTTTTTT. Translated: CASSQSVGGTGELFF.

CDR3 bases: TGCGCCAGCAGCCAACATTACACCCCGGGCGCCGGACTAGCTAGTTCCTACGAGCAGTACTTC. It is translated as CASSQHYTPGAGLASSYEQYF. The chain is built from TRBV4-3 and TRBJ2-7; 8 positions agree with TRBD2. The V segment lost 2 bases and the J segment 1 base; nucleotides outside the gene matches: 22. The germline V gene encodes CDR1 LGHNA and CDR2 YSLEER. CDR3 length equals 21 residues.